Listed here is a single TCR beta chain. The antigen it binds to is not known. Base qualities are not provided; no much larger clone lies one nucleotide away. The meaning of the sample's time point label: baseline pretreatment blood. The treatment or condition label on this specimen signifies: 15 Gy SBRT to primary tumor, nephrectomy 4 weeks later. To follow tumor-enriched clonotypes, peripheral blood was collected serially from radiation-treated patients at baseline and again at 2 weeks and 4 weeks after SBRT. Renal cell carcinoma with clear cell pathology was present in all patients. Genomic DNA for TCR sequencing was prepared using the QIAamp DNA Blood Mini Kit (Qiagen). The analyses included just those samples that passed every quality control check. The CDR3 measures 14 amino acids from cysteine to phenylalanine. Solely the CDR3 DNA is kept, with 42 bases framed from the first base. V is clipped by 2 bases and J by 2 bases, and the sequence between their germline boundaries is 9 bases long. The germline V gene (reference sequence) provides CDR1 LNHDA and CDR2 SQIVND.

This specimen belongs to a study of radiation and T cells in renal cell carcinoma (dated by TCRdb to about 2020). A note on the overall study: Samples came from a clinical trial, in which primary renal cell carcinomas received 15 Gy stereotactic body radiation therapy followed by nephrectomy 4 weeks later. Across all 55 or so samples, several million unique CDR3 nucleotide sequences, encoding 2.5 million to 3 million unique CDR3 amino acid sequences, were identified. In total, about 50 samples, comprising some 25 tumors and approximately 27 peripheral blood samples, were subjected to TCR beta sequencing.

TCR beta libraries were generated from genomic DNA with the immunoSEQ kit, following the manufacturer's recommendations. To prepare libraries, a first multiplex PCR with proprietary primers was run, followed by a second PCR that added unique barcodes, and a bead cleanup was done after each round. A positive control reaction and a negative control reaction, both provided in the kit, were run with every batch of samples. The final libraries were assessed on an Agilent 4200 TapeStation D1000 ScreenTape, pooled by volume, and quantified by qPCR. Sequencing ran on an Illumina NextSeq500 with a MidOutput 150-cycle cartridge, using 156 Read1 and 15 Index1 cycles with kit custom primers. The pooled library was loaded at about 1 pM, with an approximately 21% PhiX control spiked in. On the authors' methods: Vendor-processed data were analyzed in R, and a clonotype was defined as all T cells sharing the same CDR3 nucleotide sequence. For clone abundance analyses, frequencies were normalized to the 10,000 most abundant clones per sample. Public T cell clones, which averaged fewer than five per sample, were removed prior to analysis. Tumor-enriched and baseline blood-enriched clonotypes were defined by at least a 32-fold difference in abundance between compartments. A beta-binomial differential abundance model was used to identify clonotypes that were expanded or contracted between blood time points. Similarity between tumor and blood repertoires was quantified using the Baroni-Urbani and Buser coefficient, and groups were compared with two-tailed Wilcoxon tests in R. The source is immuneACCESS, and TCRdb retained only in-frame sequences with V and J called. Part of the clones is not carried over; for the studies checked, unresolved V genes explain less than half of this, and the remainder is unexplained. V, J and clone size derive from that table, while D and trimming were established from the DNA sequence. In this sample the table shows approximately 150,000 clones, 88% of which occur a single time. The ten largest account for over 3.5% of the sample.

What the work shows at the level of the full study, not this receptor alone: Because no pretreatment tumor biopsies were available, whether clonotypes were present in the tumor at baseline could not be determined. Effects of radiation dose or scheduling on the TCR repertoire could not be addressed with the single-armed trial design. In blood, the top tumor clonotypes increased between baseline and 2 weeks post-radiation and then shrank by 4 weeks, which suggests that tumor-resident clones expanded only transiently. Blood repertoire dynamics were not followed beyond 4 weeks after treatment.

Sequencing used blood, obtained from a patient whose treatment included radiotherapy and nephrectomy. The TCR originated in an older woman with renal cell carcinoma. The chain was built from TRBV19 and TRBJ2-5; the D gene is perhaps TRBD1, on 5 matching bases. The nucleotide sequence is TGTGCCAGTAGTATAAAAAGGGGTCAAGAGACCCAGTACTTC. The encoded protein is CASSIKRGQETQYF.